A single sample is the source of the 29 T cell receptor beta chains below, sequenced in a study of T-cell memory formation after mild COVID-19. A single record per CDR3 protein comes from TCRdb applying MiXCR to the 5' RACE reads. The sample holds just over 300,000 distinct CDR3 sequences, roughly a fifth seen once. Sequencing was carried out using PBMCs or a T cell subset sorted from them (not recorded which). Receptors originate from a man aged 18 to 29 who had mild COVID-19 (a few samples of this study predate the infection). Cell type and time point are not known.

There are a few counts of this clonotype. The chain has TRBV6-5 and TRBJ2-1; 12 bases are shared with TRBD2. V was clipped by 6 bases and J by 9 bases; unmatched bases: 9. This CDR3 contains 15 residues. Germline CDR1 is MNHEY and CDR2 is SVGAGI. CDR3 loop: CASSLAGGPWSEQFF. In DNA form, the CDR3 reads TGTGCCAGCAGCCTAGCGGGGGGGCCCTGGAGTGAGCAGTTCTTC.

This clonotype was recorded at least ten times. For the CDR3, the DNA is TGCAGTGCTGGGGGACAGGGGTCCTACAATGAGCAGTTCTTC. This sequence encodes CSAGGQGSYNEQFF. J is TRBJ2-1 and V is TRBV20-1; TRBD1 matches 10 bases. V gave up 5 bases and J gave up 1 base; unmatched junction bases: 2. Germline V gene lookup returns CDR1 DFQATT and CDR2 SNEGSKA (reference sequence). The CDR3 has 14 residues.

There are a few counts of this clonotype. V and J are TRBV9 and TRBJ1-5, with 10 bases aligning to TRBD1. Germline assignment: CDR1 SGDLS and CDR2 YYNGEE. The CDR3 extends over 21 amino acids. V lost 3 bases, J lost 0 bases, and 18 bases stayed unmatched. CDR3 in amino acids: CASSAGRADRGKQYSNQPQHF. Here the CDR3 DNA reads TGTGCCAGCAGCGCAGGCCGGGCGGACAGGGGGAAACAATATAGCAATCAGCCCCAGCATTTT. Drawing the rest from reference TRBV9 and TRBJ1-5, the complete variable domain is DSGVTQTPKHLITATGQRVTLRCSPRSGDLSVYWYQQSLDQGLQFLIQYYNGEERAKGNILERFSAQQFPDLHSELNLSSLELGDSALYFCASSAGRADRGKQYSNQPQHFGDGTRLSIL.

In its sample, this clonotype was seen many times. The genes are TRBV12-3 or TRBV12-4 and TRBJ2-7; the D gene is possibly TRBD1 (5 bases). Trimming pared 6 bases from V and 6 bases from J, leaving 12 bases between. The CDR3 has 12 amino acids. In nucleotides, the CDR3 is TGTGCCAGCAGATCCACAGGTGGCGAGCAGTACTTC. Protein product: CASRSTGGEQYF.

This clonotype occurred a few times. The V and J genes are TRBV5-1 and TRBJ1-2; D is ambiguous. V lost 2 bases and J lost 7, with 18 bases in between. Per germline, CDR1 SGHRS and CDR2 YFSETQ. CDR3 length: 15 amino acids. The CDR3 region has the DNA TGCGCCAGCAGCTTACCGGGAAACCCGGGCTCTGGCTACACCTTC. The encoded protein is CASSLPGNPGSGYTF.

This clonotype occurred a few times. The rearrangement joins TRBV5-1 to TRBJ1-3; no firm D call. The CDR3 loop spans 16 amino acids. Trimming shortened V by 0 bases and J by 0 bases, and 10 bases separated the two germline ends. Germline loops: CDR1 SGHRS, CDR2 YFSETQ. The DNA of the CDR3 is TGCGCCAGCAGCTTGGAGGCAGGAATCTCTGGAAACACCATATATTTT. Translation gives CASSLEAGISGNTIYF.

This clonotype was counted only a few times. The chain carries TRBV6-5 and TRBJ1-1; D is undetermined. There are 14 residues in the CDR3. The germline gives CDR1 MNHEY, CDR2 SVGAGI. V shed 5 bases and J shed 1 base, with 11 bases lying between them. The CDR3 DNA sequence: TGTGCCAGCAGTAAAGAGGACTGGAACACTGAAGCTTTCTTT. Translating it yields CASSKEDWNTEAFF.

This clonotype was observed at least ten times. The chain has TRBV5-1 and TRBJ2-3, with D possibly being TRBD1 (5 bases). V dropped 0 bases and J dropped 4 bases, with 6 bases sitting between them. This CDR3 is 13 amino acids long. The germline CDR1 and CDR2 sequences are SGHRS and YFSETQ. DNA for the CDR3: TGCGCCAGCAGCTTGGGGGGCCCAGATACGCAGTATTTT. Encoded protein: CASSLGGPDTQYF.

This clonotype was counted a single time. This rearrangement joins TRBV6-5 to TRBJ2-1; tentatively, D is TRBD1 (5 bases). The CDR3 covers 15 residues. Germline CDR1 reads MNHEY; CDR2 reads SVGAGI. The V end was cut by 0 bases, the J end by 4 bases, with 10 bases between. CDR3 DNA sequence: TGTGCCAGCAGTTACTCTGGGGCTACGTACAATGAGCAGTTCTTC. It is translated as CASSYSGATYNEQFF.

This clonotype was counted only a few times. V usage is TRBV6-2 or TRBV6-3 and J usage is TRBJ1-1; D remains unclear. The CDR3 runs 15 residues. The V gene's germline CDR1 is MNHEY and CDR2 SVGEGT. Trimming stripped 2 bases from V and 1 base from J, with 11 bases between. The chain's CDR3 is CASSYPLDGNTEAFF. The CDR3 coding sequence is TGTGCCAGCAGTTACCCACTGGACGGGAACACTGAAGCTTTCTTT.

This clonotype was seen repeatedly, ten times or more. This sequence joins TRBV6-6 and TRBJ1-1; D unresolved. Germline assignment: CDR1 MNHNY and CDR2 SVGAGI (reference sequence). The CDR3 contains 12 residues. V was shortened by 8 bases and J by 4 bases, with 11 bases between the two germline ends. The CDR3 sequence is CASAPQGTEAFF. CDR3 nucleotide sequence: TGTGCCAGCGCCCCCCAAGGCACTGAAGCTTTCTTT.

The table lists this clonotype with a few counts. The chain couples TRBV6-5 to TRBJ2-3; D is undetermined. From germline, CDR1 is MNHEY and CDR2 SVGAGI. V was shortened by 6 bases and J by 9 bases, with 19 bases between the two germline ends. This CDR3 spans 14 amino acids. CDR3 amino acids: CASRPSVVPGTQYF. CDR3 nucleotides: TGTGCCAGCAGGCCCTCGGTTGTTCCTGGAACGCAGTATTTT.

The rearrangement joins TRBV2 to TRBJ1-2; D gene ambiguous. The germline V and J ends were trimmed by 5 bases and 4 bases, with 14 bases remaining between them. Germline assignment: CDR1 SNHLY and CDR2 FYNNEI. The CDR3 is 14 residues long. In DNA form, the CDR3 reads TGTGCCAGCAGTCCCGGCGGAATGGCCTATGGCTACACCTTC. Translating it yields CASSPGGMAYGYTF.

This clonotype has a handful of counts. CDR3 region: CASSLEGPSGNEQFF. CDR3 in DNA: TGCGCCAGCAGCTTGGAAGGCCCTAGCGGCAATGAGCAGTTCTTC. The gene calls are TRBV5-1 and TRBJ2-1, with 7 bases aligning to TRBD2. The CDR3 contains 15 residues. Germline V CDR1 and CDR2: SGHRS, YFSETQ. V was clipped by 0 bases and J by 6 bases; unmatched bases: 6. The full variable domain, rest sourced from reference TRBV5-1 and TRBJ2-1, is KAGVTQTPRYLIKTRGQQVTLSCSPISGHRSVSWYQQTPGQGLQFLFEYFSETQRNKGNFPGRFSGRQFSNSRSEMNVSTLELGDSALYLCASSLEGPSGNEQFFGPGTRLTVL.

Here the CDR3 DNA reads TGTGCCAGTAGTATGATCTCCGGGGAGCTGTTTTTT. This translates into CASSMISGELFF. The chain has TRBV19 and TRBJ2-2, with D uncertain. The CDR3 runs to 12 residues. Trimming took off 3 bases at V and 6 bases at J, with 5 bases between the two ends. Germline V CDR1 and CDR2: LNHDA, SQIVND (reference sequence). The full variable domain, completed using reference TRBV19 and TRBJ2-2, is DGGITQSPKYLFRKEGQNVTLSCEQNLNHDAMYWYRQDPGQGLRLIYYSQIVNDFQKGDIAEGYSVSREKKESFPLTVTSAQKNPTAFYLCASSMISGELFFGEGSRLTVL.

This clonotype was seen more than once but under ten times. The CDR3 loop reads CASSSREGRDTQYF. The CDR3 DNA is TGCGCCAGCAGCTCCCGGGAAGGGAGGGATACGCAGTATTTT. The chain joins TRBV5-1 to TRBJ2-3; a weak D match, TRBD2 (6 bases). The germline CDR1 and CDR2 sequences are SGHRS and YFSETQ. Deletions cut 3 bases from V and 6 bases from J, with 14 bases between. The CDR3 runs to 14 residues.

This clonotype was seen only a few times. The chain links TRBV11-2 to TRBJ2-1; D is perhaps TRBD2 (5 bases). Germline V lookup: CDR1 SGHAT, CDR2 FQNNGV. This CDR3 is 13 amino acids long. Between the trimmed V and J ends, which lost 0 bases and 9 bases, there was a span of 9 bases. CDR3 DNA: TGTGCCAGCAGCTTAGATCGGGAAGGTGAGCAGTTCTTC. Protein sequence: CASSLDREGEQFF.

This clonotype was recorded a few times. This chain connects TRBV5-1 to TRBJ1-4; possibly TRBD1 for D (5 bases). V lost 0 bases to trimming and J lost 10 bases, with 16 bases between them. CDR1 and CDR2 (germline): SGHRS, YFSETQ. This CDR3 region has 15 residues. The chain's CDR3 is CASSLGPANGGKLFF. The CDR3 bases are TGCGCCAGCAGCTTGGGACCCGCGAACGGGGGAAAACTGTTTTTT.

Only a few counts were recorded for this clonotype. The chain combines TRBV27 with TRBJ2-2; D not certain. Trimming stripped 6 bases from V and 7 bases from J, with 9 bases between. CDR1 MNHEY and CDR2 SMNVEV come from the germline V gene (reference sequence). The CDR3 is made up of 12 amino acids. CDR3 protein: CASSWVNGELFF. The CDR3 DNA reads TGTGCCAGCAGCTGGGTGAACGGGGAGCTGTTTTTT.

This clonotype was counted a few times. The chain has TRBV4-3 and TRBJ2-5; 7 bases fit TRBD1. Germline V gives CDR1 LGHNA, CDR2 YSLEER. V lost 0 bases and J lost 2; bases outside the gene matches: 3. This CDR3 is built from 15 residues. The chain's CDR3 is CASSQDYRGQETQYF. In DNA, the CDR3 is TGCGCCAGCAGCCAAGATTACAGGGGACAAGAGACCCAGTACTTC.

This clonotype turned up a few times. The V gene is TRBV6-1, the J gene TRBJ2-7; 8 bases are a match to TRBD1. The V segment lost 0 bases and the J segment 2 bases; nucleotides outside the gene matches: 6. Germline V CDR1 and CDR2: MNHNS, SASEGT. The CDR3 runs to 16 residues. The DNA for the CDR3 is TGTGCCAGCAGTGAAGCGCTTGGACAGGGAACCTACGAGCAGTACTTC. This encodes CASSEALGQGTYEQYF.

This clonotype was detected many times. The chain links TRBV7-2 to TRBJ2-3; 8 bases match TRBD1. The ends lost 5 bases at V and 6 bases at J; junction bases unmatched: 4. CDR1 SGHTA and CDR2 FQGNSA come from the germline V gene. CDR3 length: 13 residues. CDR3 in DNA: TGTGCCAGCAGCCCCCAGGGGGCGGATACGCAGTATTTT. Its protein is CASSPQGADTQYF. The full variable domain, in which reference TRBV7-2 and TRBJ2-3 provide the parts outside the CDR3, is GAGVSQSPSNKVTEKGKDVELRCDPISGHTALYWYRQSLGQGLEFLIYFQGNSAPDKSGLPSDRFSAERTGGSVSTLTIQRTQQEDSAVYLCASSPQGADTQYFGPGTRLTVL.

This clonotype has a handful of counts. V gene TRBV11-2 combines with J gene TRBJ2-5; weak D call: TRBD2 (6 bases). Deletions cut 1 base from V and 5 bases from J, with 14 bases between. Germline V gene lookup returns CDR1 SGHAT and CDR2 FQNNGV. This CDR3 contains 15 residues. The CDR3 DNA reads TGTGCCAGCAGCTTAGGGAGGGTGACTTCTGAGACCCAGTACTTC. Translating it yields CASSLGRVTSETQYF.

J is TRBJ1-2 and V is TRBV29-1; perhaps TRBD1 as D (6 bases). Germline V gives CDR1 SQVTM, CDR2 ANQGSEA. The CDR3 consists of 12 residues. V was cut by 2 bases and J by 4 bases, with 8 bases left in between. The CDR3 sequence: CSVESRGYGYTF. Written as DNA, the CDR3 is TGCAGCGTTGAAAGCAGGGGCTATGGCTACACCTTC.

This clonotype was seen only a few times. The chain employs TRBV12-3 or TRBV12-4 and TRBJ2-1; 8 nucleotides line up with TRBD2. This CDR3 has 16 residues. The ends lost 5 bases at V and 4 bases at J; junction bases unmatched: 10. The CDR3 protein is CASSTPGGGRYNEQFF. CDR3 nucleotide sequence: TGTGCCAGCAGTACCCCTGGCGGGGGGCGATACAATGAGCAGTTCTTC.

The rearrangement uses TRBV2 and TRBJ2-7; the match to TRBD2 covers 10 bases. The V gene end was trimmed by 7 bases and the J gene end by 6 bases; junction bases not matched to a gene: 6. This CDR3 is built from 13 residues. Germline loops: CDR1 SNHLY, CDR2 FYNNEI. CDR3: CASKELAGFEQYF. The DNA of the CDR3 is TGTGCCAGCAAGGAACTAGCGGGGTTCGAGCAGTACTTC.

V is TRBV5-1 and J is TRBJ1-4, with D unresolved. V lost 0 bases and J lost 3, with 12 bases in between. Per germline, CDR1 SGHRS and CDR2 YFSETQ. This CDR3 comprises 16 residues. CDR3 sequence (DNA): TGCGCCAGCAGCTTGGGACCCGCTTCGTCTAATGAAAAACTGTTTTTT. Its protein is CASSLGPASSNEKLFF. The complete variable domain, with remaining parts taken from reference TRBV5-1 and TRBJ1-4, reads KAGVTQTPRYLIKTRGQQVTLSCSPISGHRSVSWYQQTPGQGLQFLFEYFSETQRNKGNFPGRFSGRQFSNSRSEMNVSTLELGDSALYLCASSLGPASSNEKLFFGSGTQLSVL.

This clonotype was recorded a few times. V and J are TRBV4-3 and TRBJ1-5; weak D call: TRBD1 (5 bases). Germline V gene sequence: CDR1 LGHNA, CDR2 YSLEER. CDR3 length: 14 residues. V shed 1 base and J shed 5 bases, with 9 bases lying between them. Here the CDR3 reads CASSQVGGDQPQHF. CDR3 DNA: TGCGCCAGCAGCCAAGTGGGGGGGGATCAGCCCCAGCATTTT.

V gene TRBV6-5 combines with J gene TRBJ1-1; D unresolved. Germline assignment: CDR1 MNHEY and CDR2 SVGAGI. V dropped 2 bases and J dropped 2 bases, with 12 bases sitting between them. The CDR3 totals 15 residues. The CDR3, as DNA: TGTGCCAGCAGTTACAACAGACTAATCAACACTGAAGCTTTCTTT. Encoded protein: CASSYNRLINTEAFF.